The sequence of this T cell receptor beta chain was determined in a study of T-cell memory formation after mild COVID-19. Findings of the study overall: Some clones that responded turned up in pre-infection memory, which suggests that cross-reactive memory joined in.

5'RACE primed from the constant segment yielded TCR alpha and TCR beta cDNA libraries bearing sample barcodes and UMIs. MiXCR was run by TCRdb on the 5' RACE reads, yielding one entry per CDR3 protein. The profile covers about 150,000 distinct CDR3 sequences, with roughly a third appearing a single time and around 12% taken by the ten largest. This clonotype was counted only a few times. As yet, its antigen is unknown. The source of this sequence is an adult woman who had mild COVID-19 (a few samples of this study predate the infection). Cell type and time point are not known. Sample: PBMCs or a T cell subset sorted from them (not recorded which).

Written as DNA, the CDR3 is TGTGCCAGCAGTTCGGGAGGCAGTGAAGAGACCCAGTACTTC. It encodes CASSSGGSEETQYF. The chain has TRBV6-5 and TRBJ2-5; 7 bases line up with TRBD2. The CDR3 totals 14 residues. Germline V lookup: CDR1 MNHEY, CDR2 SVGAGI. J lost 3 bases, V lost 4 bases, and 5 bases had no gene match.